This T cell receptor beta chain was profiled in a study of shared clonotypes between healthy human individuals. Running of the assay took place at deep level. The table came from immunoSEQ multiplex PCR; TCRdb's copy has only in-frame clones and leaves some out. This table holds 1.4 million to 1.5 million clones, roughly 96% found once. Germline CDR1 SGHAT, CDR2 FQNNGV. Deletions cut 0 bases from V and 4 bases from J, with 10 bases between. The CDR3 consists of 15 residues. V usage is TRBV11-2 and J usage is TRBJ1-5, with TRBD1 as a possible D gene (6 bases). The sequence was obtained from a man aged 25-45 years in good health. Sequencing input: naive CD4+ T cells sorted from blood. Subset defined: CD45RA+ positively selected. The CDR3 DNA is TGTGCCAGCAGCTTAGAGGGACATGGGAATCAGCCCCAGCATTTT. Protein: CASSLEGHGNQPQHF.